This TCR beta chain is from a study of blood T cell repertoires in COVID-19. Across the study: COVID-19 samples collected from the United States, Italy and Spain covered acute and convalescent phases.

CDR1 is SEHNR and CDR2 is FQNEAQ in the germline V gene (reference sequence). The CDR3 totals 15 residues. V lost 7 bases to trimming and J lost 1 base, with 16 bases between them. The method was immunoSEQ multiplex PCR; TCRdb's version includes in-frame clones alone and lacks a portion of them. The profile shows 90,000 or so clones, over 75% of them singletons. The genes are TRBV7-9 and TRBJ1-1, with D maybe TRBD1 (6 bases). Sequenced: peripheral blood. The TCR originated in a human donor in a cohort sampled during active COVID-19. CDR3 bases: TGTGCCAGCAACAGAGGCGGGGGCACGAACACTGAAGCTTTCTTT. This encodes CASNRGGGTNTEAFF. The variable domain in full, with the rest retrieved from reference TRBV7-9 and TRBJ1-1, is DTGVSQNPRHKITKRGQNVTFRCDPISEHNRLYWYRQTLGQGPEFLTYFQNEAQLEKSRLLSDRFSAERPKGSFSTLEIQRTEQGDSAMYLCASNRGGGTNTEAFFGQGTRLTVV.